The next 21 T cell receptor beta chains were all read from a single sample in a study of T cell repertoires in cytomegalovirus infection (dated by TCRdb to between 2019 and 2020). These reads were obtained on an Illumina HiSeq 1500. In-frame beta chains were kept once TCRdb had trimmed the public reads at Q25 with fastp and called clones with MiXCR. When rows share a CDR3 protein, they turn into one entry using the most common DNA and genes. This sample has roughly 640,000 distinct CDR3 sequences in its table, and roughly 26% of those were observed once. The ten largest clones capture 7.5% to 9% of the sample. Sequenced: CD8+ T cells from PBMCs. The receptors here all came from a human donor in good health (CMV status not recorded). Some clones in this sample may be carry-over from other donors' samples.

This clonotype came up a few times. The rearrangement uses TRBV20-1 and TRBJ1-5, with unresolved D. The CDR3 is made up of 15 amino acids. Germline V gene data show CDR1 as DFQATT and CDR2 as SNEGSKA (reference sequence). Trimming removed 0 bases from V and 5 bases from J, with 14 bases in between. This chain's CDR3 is CSARDFSGGDQPQHF. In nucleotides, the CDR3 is TGCAGTGCTAGAGATTTTTCAGGTGGGGATCAGCCCCAGCATTTT.

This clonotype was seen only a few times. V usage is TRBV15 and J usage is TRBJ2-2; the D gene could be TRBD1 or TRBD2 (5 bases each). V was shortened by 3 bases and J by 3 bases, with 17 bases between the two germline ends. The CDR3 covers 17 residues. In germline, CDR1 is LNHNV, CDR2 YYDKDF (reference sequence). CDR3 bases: TGTGCCACCAGCAGTTACAACAGTCAGGGAGACACCGGGGAGCTGTTTTTT. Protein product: CATSSYNSQGDTGELFF.

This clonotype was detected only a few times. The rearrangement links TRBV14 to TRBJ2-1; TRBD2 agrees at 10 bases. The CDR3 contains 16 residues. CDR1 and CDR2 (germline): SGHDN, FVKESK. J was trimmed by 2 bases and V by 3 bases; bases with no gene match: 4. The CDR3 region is CASSQGLAITYNEQFF. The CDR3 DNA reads TGTGCCAGCAGCCAGGGACTAGCGATCACCTACAATGAGCAGTTCTTC. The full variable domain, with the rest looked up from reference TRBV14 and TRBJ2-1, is EAGVTQFPSHSVIEKGQTVTLRCDPISGHDNLYWYRRVMGKEIKFLLHFVKESKQDESGMPNNRFLAERTGGTYSTLKVQPAELEDSGVYFCASSQGLAITYNEQFFGPGTRLTVL.

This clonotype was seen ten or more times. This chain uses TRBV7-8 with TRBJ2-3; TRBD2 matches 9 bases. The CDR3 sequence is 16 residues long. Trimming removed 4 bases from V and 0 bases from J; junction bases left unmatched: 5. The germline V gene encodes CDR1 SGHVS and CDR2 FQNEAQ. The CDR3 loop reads CASSSWTSASTDTQYF. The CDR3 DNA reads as TGTGCCAGCAGCTCCTGGACTAGCGCTAGCACAGATACGCAGTATTTT.

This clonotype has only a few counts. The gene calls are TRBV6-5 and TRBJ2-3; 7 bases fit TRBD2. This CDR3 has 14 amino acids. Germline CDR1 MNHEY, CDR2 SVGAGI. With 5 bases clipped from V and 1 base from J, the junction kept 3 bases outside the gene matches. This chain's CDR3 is CASSTGGGTDTQYF. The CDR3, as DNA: TGTGCCAGCAGTACGGGGGGAGGCACAGATACGCAGTATTTT.

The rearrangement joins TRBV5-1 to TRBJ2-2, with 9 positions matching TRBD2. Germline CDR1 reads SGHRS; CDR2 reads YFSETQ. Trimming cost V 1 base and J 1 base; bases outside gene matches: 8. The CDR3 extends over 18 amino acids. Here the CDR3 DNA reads TGCGCCAGCAGCTTGCGGCTAGCGGGGAATCTGAACACCGGGGAGCTGTTTTTT. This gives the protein CASSLRLAGNLNTGELFF.

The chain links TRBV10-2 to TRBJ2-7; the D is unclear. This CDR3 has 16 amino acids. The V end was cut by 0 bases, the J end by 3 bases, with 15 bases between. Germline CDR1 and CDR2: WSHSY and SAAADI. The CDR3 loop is CASSESFGQLLYEQYF. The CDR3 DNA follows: TGCGCCAGCAGTGAGTCATTTGGGCAGTTACTCTACGAGCAGTACTTC.

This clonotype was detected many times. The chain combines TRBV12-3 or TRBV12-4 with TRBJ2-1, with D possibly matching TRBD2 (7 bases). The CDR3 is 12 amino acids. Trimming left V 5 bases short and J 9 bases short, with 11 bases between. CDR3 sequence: CASSPGGLEQFF. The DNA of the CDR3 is TGTGCCAGCAGTCCGGGGGGCCTTGAGCAGTTCTTC.

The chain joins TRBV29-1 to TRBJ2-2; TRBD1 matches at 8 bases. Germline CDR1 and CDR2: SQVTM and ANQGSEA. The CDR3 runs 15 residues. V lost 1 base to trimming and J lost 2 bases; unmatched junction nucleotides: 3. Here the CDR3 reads CSVEGRGHNTGELFF. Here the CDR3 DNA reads TGCAGCGTTGAAGGCAGGGGGCACAACACCGGGGAGCTGTTTTTT.

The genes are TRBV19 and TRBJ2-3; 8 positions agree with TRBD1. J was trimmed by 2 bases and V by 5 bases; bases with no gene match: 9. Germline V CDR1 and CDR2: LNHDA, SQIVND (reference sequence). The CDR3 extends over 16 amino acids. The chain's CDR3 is CASSLFWTGHTDTQYF. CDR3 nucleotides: TGTGCCAGTAGTTTATTCTGGACAGGGCACACAGATACGCAGTATTTT.

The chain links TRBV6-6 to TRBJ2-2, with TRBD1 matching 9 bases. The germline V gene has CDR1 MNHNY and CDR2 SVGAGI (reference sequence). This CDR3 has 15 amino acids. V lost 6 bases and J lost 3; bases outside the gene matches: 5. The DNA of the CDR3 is TGTGCCAGCAGCCCCCGGGACAGGGACACCGGGGAGCTGTTTTTT. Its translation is CASSPRDRDTGELFF.

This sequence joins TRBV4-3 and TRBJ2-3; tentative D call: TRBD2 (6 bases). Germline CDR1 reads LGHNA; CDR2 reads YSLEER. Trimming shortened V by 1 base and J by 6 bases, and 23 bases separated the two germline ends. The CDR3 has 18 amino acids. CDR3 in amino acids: CASSQATPLALKADTQYF. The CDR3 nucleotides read TGCGCCAGCAGCCAAGCCACCCCTCTAGCGCTCAAGGCTGATACGCAGTATTTT.

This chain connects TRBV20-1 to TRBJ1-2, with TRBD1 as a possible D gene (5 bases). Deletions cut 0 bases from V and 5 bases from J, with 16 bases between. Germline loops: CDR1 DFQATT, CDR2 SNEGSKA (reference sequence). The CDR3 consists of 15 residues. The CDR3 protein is CSARDQSQGRYGYTF. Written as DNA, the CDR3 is TGCAGTGCTAGAGATCAATCCCAGGGTAGATATGGCTACACCTTC.

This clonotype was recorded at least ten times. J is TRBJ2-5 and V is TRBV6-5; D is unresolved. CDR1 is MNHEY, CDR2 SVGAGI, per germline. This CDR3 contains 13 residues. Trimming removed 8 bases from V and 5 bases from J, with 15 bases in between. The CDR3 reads CASRRWAEETQYF. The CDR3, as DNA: TGTGCCAGCCGCCGCTGGGCCGAGGAGACCCAGTACTTC.

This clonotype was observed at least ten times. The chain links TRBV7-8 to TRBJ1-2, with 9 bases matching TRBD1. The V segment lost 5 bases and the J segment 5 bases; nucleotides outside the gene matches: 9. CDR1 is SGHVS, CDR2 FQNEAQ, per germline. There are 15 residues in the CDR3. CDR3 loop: CASSLRGQGLYGYTF. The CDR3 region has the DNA TGTGCCAGCAGCCTAAGGGGACAGGGCCTATATGGCTACACCTTC.

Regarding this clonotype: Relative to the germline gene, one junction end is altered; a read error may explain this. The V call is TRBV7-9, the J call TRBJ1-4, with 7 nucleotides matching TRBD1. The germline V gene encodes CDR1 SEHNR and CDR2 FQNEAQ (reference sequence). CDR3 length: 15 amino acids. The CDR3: CASSFTGTDSEKLLF. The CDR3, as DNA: TGTGCCAGCAGCTTCACCGGGACAGATAGTGAAAAACTGTTGTTT.

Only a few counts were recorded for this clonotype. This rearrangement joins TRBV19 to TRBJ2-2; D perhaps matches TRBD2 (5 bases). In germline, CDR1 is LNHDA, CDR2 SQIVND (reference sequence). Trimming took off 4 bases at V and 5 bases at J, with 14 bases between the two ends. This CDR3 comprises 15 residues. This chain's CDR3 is CASSNIRGQTGELFF. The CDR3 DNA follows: TGTGCCAGTAGTAACATCCGAGGGCAGACCGGGGAGCTGTTTTTT.

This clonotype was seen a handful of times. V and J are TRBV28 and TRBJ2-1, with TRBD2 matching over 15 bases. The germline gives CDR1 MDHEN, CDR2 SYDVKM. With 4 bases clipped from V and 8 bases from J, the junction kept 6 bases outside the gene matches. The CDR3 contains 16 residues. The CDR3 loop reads CASSYDRTSGGDEQFF. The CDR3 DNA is TGTGCCAGCAGTTACGACAGGACTAGCGGGGGGGATGAGCAGTTCTTC.

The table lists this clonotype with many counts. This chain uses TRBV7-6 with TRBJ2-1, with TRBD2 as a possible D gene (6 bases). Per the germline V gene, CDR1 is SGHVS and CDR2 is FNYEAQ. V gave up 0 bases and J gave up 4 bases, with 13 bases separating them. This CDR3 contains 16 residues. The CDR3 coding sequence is TGTGCCAGCAGCTTAGCGGAGGGGAGGACGTACAATGAGCAGTTCTTC. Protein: CASSLAEGRTYNEQFF.

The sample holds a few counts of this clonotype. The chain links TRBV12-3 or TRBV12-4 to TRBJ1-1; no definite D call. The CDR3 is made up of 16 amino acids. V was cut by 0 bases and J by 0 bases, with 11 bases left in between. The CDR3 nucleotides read TGTGCCAGCAGTTTAGCGATGGGTCGGGTGAACACTGAAGCTTTCTTT. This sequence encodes CASSLAMGRVNTEAFF.

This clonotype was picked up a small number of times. The CDR3 spells CASSYVRSGANVLTF. As DNA, the CDR3 is TGTGCCAGCAGTTACGTGCGGTCTGGGGCCAACGTCCTGACTTTC. The genes are TRBV6-2 or TRBV6-3 and TRBJ2-6; D remains unclear. Germline CDR1 is MNHEY and CDR2 is SVGEGT. Deletions cut 2 bases from V and 1 base from J, with 6 bases between. This CDR3 contains 15 residues.